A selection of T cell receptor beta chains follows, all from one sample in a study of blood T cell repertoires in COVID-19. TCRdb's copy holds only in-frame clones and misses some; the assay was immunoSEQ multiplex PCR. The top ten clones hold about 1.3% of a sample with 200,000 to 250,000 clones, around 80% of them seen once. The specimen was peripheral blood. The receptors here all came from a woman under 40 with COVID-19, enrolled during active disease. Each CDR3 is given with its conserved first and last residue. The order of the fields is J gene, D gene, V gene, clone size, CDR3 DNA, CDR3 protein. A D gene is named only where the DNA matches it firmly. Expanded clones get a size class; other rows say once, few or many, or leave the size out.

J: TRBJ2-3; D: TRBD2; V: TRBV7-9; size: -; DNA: TGTGCCAGCACCCTACGGGGGGGAGTCACAGATACGCAGTATTTT; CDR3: CASTLRGGVTDTQYF
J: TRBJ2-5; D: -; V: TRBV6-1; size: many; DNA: TGTGCCAGCAGTGATTCCTTAGGGGGAATCCAAGAGACCCAGTACTTC; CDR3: CASSDSLGGIQETQYF
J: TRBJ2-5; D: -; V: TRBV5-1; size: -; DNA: TGCGCCAGCAGCTTGCGGGGGTTGCCCCAAGAGACCCAGTACTTC; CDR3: CASSLRGLPQETQYF
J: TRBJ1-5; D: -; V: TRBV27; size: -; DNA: TGTGCCAGCAGTGACTATAGCAATCAGCCCCAGCATTTT; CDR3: CASSDYSNQPQHF
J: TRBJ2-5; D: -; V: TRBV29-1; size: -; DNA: TGCAGCGTTTCCTCGGGGGAGACCCAGTACTTC; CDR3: CSVSSGETQYF
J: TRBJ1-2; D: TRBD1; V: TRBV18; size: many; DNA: TGTGCCAGCTCACCCGGGACAGTGGGGGACTATGGCTACACCTTC; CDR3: CASSPGTVGDYGYTF
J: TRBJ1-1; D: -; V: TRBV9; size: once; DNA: TGTGCCAGCAGCACCCAACCCGGGATCGAAGCTTTCTTT; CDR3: CASSTQPGIEAFF
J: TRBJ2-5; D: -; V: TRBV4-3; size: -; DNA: TGCGCCAGCAGCCAAGATTGGACAGCGGAGACCCAGTACTTC; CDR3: CASSQDWTAETQYF
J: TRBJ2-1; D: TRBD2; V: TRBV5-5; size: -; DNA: TGTGCCAGCAGCTTGGCGGCGGGGGGGACCTCCTACAATGAGCAGTTCTTC; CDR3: CASSLAAGGTSYNEQFF
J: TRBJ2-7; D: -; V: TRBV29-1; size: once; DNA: TGCAGCGTTGTCCAGACGGGGACCTACGAGCAGTACTTC; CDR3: CSVVQTGTYEQYF
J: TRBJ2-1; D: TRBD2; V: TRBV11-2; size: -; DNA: TGTGCCAGCAGCCGTTATTTTTCCCCCACGACTAGCGGGAGGGATGAGCAGTTCTTC; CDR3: CASSRYFSPTTSGRDEQFF
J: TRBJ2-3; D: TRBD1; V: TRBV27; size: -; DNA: TGTGCCAGCAGAAGACTTTCAGGGGGTGGAGATACGCAGTATTTT; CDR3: CASRRLSGGGDTQYF
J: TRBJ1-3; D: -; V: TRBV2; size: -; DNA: TGTGCCAGCAGTGCCCAAAGAAACACCATATATTTT; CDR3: CASSAQRNTIYF
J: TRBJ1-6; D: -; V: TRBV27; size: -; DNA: TGTGCCAGCAGTTTCGGCGGGAATTCACCCCTCCACTTT; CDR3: CASSFGGNSPLHF
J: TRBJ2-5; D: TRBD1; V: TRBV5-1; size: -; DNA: TGCGCCAGCAGCCCCATTCTTCAGACAGGGACAGCCCAGTACTTC; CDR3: CASSPILQTGTAQYF
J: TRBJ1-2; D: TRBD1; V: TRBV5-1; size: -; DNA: TGCGCCAGCAGCCCGACAGGGGGCGGGGGCTATGGCTACACCTTC; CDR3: CASSPTGGGGYGYTF
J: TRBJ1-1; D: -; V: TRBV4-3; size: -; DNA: TGCGCCAGCAGCCAAGATGACGGGGATTGGAACACTGAAGCTTTCTTT; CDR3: CASSQDDGDWNTEAFF
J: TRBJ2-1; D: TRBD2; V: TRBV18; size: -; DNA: TGTGCCAGCTCACCTGGCCGGCGGGAGGGCTCAAAAAGGTTCTTC; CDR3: CASSPGRREGSKRFF
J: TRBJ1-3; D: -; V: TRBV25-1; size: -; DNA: TGTGCCAGCAGCGATCGGGTCCGAGAGTCTGGAAACACCATATATTTT; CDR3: CASSDRVRESGNTIYF
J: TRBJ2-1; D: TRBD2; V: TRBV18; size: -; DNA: TGTGCCAGCTCACCCCTCGCGGGGGGTTCAAATGAGCAGTTCTTC; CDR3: CASSPLAGGSNEQFF
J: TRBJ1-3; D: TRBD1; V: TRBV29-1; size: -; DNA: TGCAGCGCTCAAGGACAGGTTGGAAACACCATATATTTT; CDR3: CSAQGQVGNTIYF
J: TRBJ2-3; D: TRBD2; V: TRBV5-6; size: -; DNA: TGTGCCAGCAGCGAGGGACTAGCGGGCACAGATACGCAGTATTTT; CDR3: CASSEGLAGTDTQYF
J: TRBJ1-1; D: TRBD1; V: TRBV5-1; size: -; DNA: TGCGCCAGCAGCGGAGAGACAGGGGTCGGGACTGAAGCTTTCTTT; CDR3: CASSGETGVGTEAFF
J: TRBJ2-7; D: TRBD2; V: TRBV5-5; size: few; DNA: TGTGCCAGCACGGGGGGTTCATACGAGCAGTACTTC; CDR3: CASTGGSYEQYF
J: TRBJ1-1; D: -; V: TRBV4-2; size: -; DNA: TGTGCCAGCAGCCAAGTGGCGAGGACATTGAACACTGAAGCTTTCTTT; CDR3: CASSQVARTLNTEAFF
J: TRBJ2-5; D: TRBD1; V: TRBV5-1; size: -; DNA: TGCGCCAGCAGCTCCGGGACAGGGGTAAAAGAGACCCAGTACTTC; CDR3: CASSSGTGVKETQYF
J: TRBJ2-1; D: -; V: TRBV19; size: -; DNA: TGTGCCACTCGACTGGAGGTTGAGCAGTTCTTC; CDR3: CATRLEVEQFF
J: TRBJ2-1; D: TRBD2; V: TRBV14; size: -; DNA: TGTGCCAGCAGCCATGGGGCGGGAGGGTATGAGCAGTTCTTC; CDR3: CASSHGAGGYEQFF
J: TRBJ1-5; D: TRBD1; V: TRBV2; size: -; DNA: TGTGCCAGCAGCCTGGACAGGGTCCCGGATCAGCCCCAGCATTTT; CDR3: CASSLDRVPDQPQHF
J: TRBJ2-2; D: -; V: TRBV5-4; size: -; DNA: TGTGCCAGCAGCCCGCAGAACCCGAACACCGGGGAGCTGTTTTTT; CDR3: CASSPQNPNTGELFF
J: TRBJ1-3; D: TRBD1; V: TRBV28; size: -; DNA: TGTGCCAGCAGTTTAGGGACAGCCTCTGGAAACACCATATATTTT; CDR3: CASSLGTASGNTIYF
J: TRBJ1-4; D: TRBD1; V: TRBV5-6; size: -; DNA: TGTGCCAGCAGCTGGGACAGGGGAATTGAAAAACTGTTTTTT; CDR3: CASSWDRGIEKLFF
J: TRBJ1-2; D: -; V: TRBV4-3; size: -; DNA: TGCGCCAGCAGCCAGGGCGCCAGGTCCTATGGCTACACCTTC; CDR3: CASSQGARSYGYTF
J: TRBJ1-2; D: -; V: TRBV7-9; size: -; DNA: TGTGCCAGCAGCTTAGAGACGGCGGTCCCCTATGGCTACACCTTC; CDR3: CASSLETAVPYGYTF
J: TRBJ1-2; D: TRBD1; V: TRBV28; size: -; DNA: TGTGCCAGCAGTGGTACAGGGGCAGAAGGTTATCGCTACACCTTC; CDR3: CASSGTGAEGYRYTF
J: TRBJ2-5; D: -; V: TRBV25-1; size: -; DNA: TGTGCCACCGTTGACACAACCACACAAGAGACCCAGTACTTC; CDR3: CATVDTTTQETQYF
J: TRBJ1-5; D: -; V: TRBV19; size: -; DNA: TGTGCCAGTAGCAGGGATCGTCTAAAGCCCCAGCATTTT; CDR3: CASSRDRLKPQHF